This TCR beta chain was documented in a study of immune heterogeneity within non-small cell lung tumors. Germline CDR1 LGHNA, CDR2 YNFKEQ. V lost 2 bases to trimming and J lost 1 base; unmatched junction nucleotides: 0. The CDR3 is 14 residues long. Multiplex PCR (32 V and 13 J primers) was used to amplify the TCR beta CDR3. One entry per CDR3 protein, called by TCRdb with MiXCR from the multiplex PCR reads. This sample yields tens of thousands of distinct CDR3 sequences, of which 28% are seen a single time; approximately 4% belongs to the top ten. Template material for each sample was 450 to 750 ng of bulk tumor genomic DNA. Taken during surgery, several biopsies per primary tumor were spaced as far apart as possible within the tumor mass. Patients had untreated, newly diagnosed non-small cell lung cancer and underwent curative surgery. This clonotype has a handful of counts.

Sequencing used lung tumor tissue. The TCR comes from a man aged 40-55 years with non-small cell lung cancer. The gene calls are TRBV4-2 and TRBJ2-7; 9 bases are shared with TRBD2. The CDR3 nucleotides are TGTGCCAGCAGCCAACTAGCGGGGTCCTACGAGCAGTACTTC. It translates to CASSQLAGSYEQYF.